These T cell receptor beta chains were read from a single sample in a study of T cells expressing NK-cell markers. TCRdb re-called the 5' RACE reads; every CDR3 protein appears as one record, without DNA. Its table lists approximately 460,000 distinct CDR3 sequences. Sequenced sample: blood T cells: a sorted CD56 or NKG2C T cell subset, CD4+ or CD8+ T cells, or bulk PBMC T cells (not recorded which). These receptors all stem from a woman aged 18 to 69 in good health. Each CDR3 is given with its conserved first and last residue.

V gene	J gene	CDR3 protein
TRBV12-3/TRBV12-4	TRBJ1-1	CASRPRRVPTEAFF
TRBV10-3	TRBJ2-3	CAIGGTVGTDTQYF
TRBV6-2/TRBV6-3	TRBJ2-2	CASSYLENTGELFF
TRBV20-1	TRBJ2-3	CSARPFSRAADTQYF
TRBV14	TRBJ1-4	CASSRQGAVGEKLFF
TRBV19	TRBJ2-1	CASSWTTRGSSYNEQFF
TRBV19	TRBJ2-3	CASSISGADTQYF
TRBV30	TRBJ1-5	CAWGDRSNQPQHF
TRBV10-3	TRBJ2-2	CAINSGTPNTGELFF
TRBV9	TRBJ2-7	CASSALAGDYEQYF
TRBV5-6	TRBJ2-7	CASSVWLGPLSYEQYF
TRBV5-1	TRBJ2-1	CASSGTSGRWYNEQFF
TRBV12-3/TRBV12-4	TRBJ2-1	CASRSGTSYNEQFF
TRBV7-2	TRBJ1-5	CASSLQQGNNQPQHF
TRBV5-1	TRBJ1-2	CASSSSSSLLNYGYTF
TRBV4-2	TRBJ2-1	CASSQDQSSYNEQFF
TRBV7-7	TRBJ2-1	CASSAGLVVYNEQFF
TRBV5-6	TRBJ1-2	CASSRGEFRYGYTF
TRBV20-1	TRBJ2-1	CSARDLSGGYNEQFF
TRBV29-1	TRBJ2-1	CSVERGTGLGNEQFF
TRBV6-5	TRBJ2-7	CASSYGTGKLTYEQYF
TRBV7-2	TRBJ1-2	CASSSDGLSHYGYTF
TRBV20-1	TRBJ2-7	CSARDYGGASYEQYF
TRBV12-3/TRBV12-4	TRBJ2-2	CASRGRTGELFF
TRBV12-3/TRBV12-4	TRBJ2-5	CASSPRVETQYF
TRBV6-5	TRBJ1-1	CASSRQNTEAFF
TRBV5-5	TRBJ2-1	CASSANGYEQFF
TRBV7-9	TRBJ1-2	CASSLVSRYGYTF
TRBV6-5	TRBJ1-1	CASRRGVTEAFF
TRBV12-3/TRBV12-4	TRBJ1-2	CASSHMGGQTLNYGYTF
TRBV3-1	TRBJ2-3	CASSQEGRVSTDTQYF
TRBV5-6	TRBJ1-2	CASSPVSARDYGYTF
TRBV5-5	TRBJ2-6	CASSFDPRGPGANVLTF
TRBV6-1	TRBJ2-1	CASSPNSRGPNEQFF
TRBV7-2	TRBJ2-5	CASSPYRKETQYF
TRBV7-2	TRBJ2-7	CASSLDMYEQYF
TRBV18	TRBJ2-1	CASSTLEVEQFF
TRBV14	TRBJ1-2	CASSFGEGGYTF
TRBV20-1	TRBJ2-3	CSARDPPDTQYF
TRBV12-3/TRBV12-4	TRBJ2-5	CASTRTSEETQYF
TRBV6-5	TRBJ1-1	CASSYIGENTEAFF
TRBV6-2/TRBV6-3	TRBJ2-1	CASSYSTPGTALNKGSSYNEQFF
TRBV27	TRBJ2-7	CASSLDRASYEQYF
TRBV4-3	TRBJ2-3	CASSQTRGRDSTDTQYF
TRBV28	TRBJ2-3	CASSLRTGGTDTQYF
TRBV4-1	TRBJ1-2	CASSINRDRGYTF
TRBV4-2	TRBJ2-1	CASSHTGRGRDNEQFF
TRBV12-3/TRBV12-4	TRBJ1-5	CASTRPSQPQHF
TRBV7-2	TRBJ2-7	CASSYPPRGQGSYEQYF
TRBV5-5	TRBJ1-6	CASSPDRNNSPLHF
TRBV19	TRBJ2-1	CAASRFHNEQFF
TRBV7-9	TRBJ2-2	CALQGAPGELFF
TRBV7-8	TRBJ1-1	CASSYAMNTEAFF
TRBV20-1	TRBJ2-1	CSARDGFSGGYNEQFF
TRBV20-1	TRBJ2-6	CSAPIPTGANVLTF